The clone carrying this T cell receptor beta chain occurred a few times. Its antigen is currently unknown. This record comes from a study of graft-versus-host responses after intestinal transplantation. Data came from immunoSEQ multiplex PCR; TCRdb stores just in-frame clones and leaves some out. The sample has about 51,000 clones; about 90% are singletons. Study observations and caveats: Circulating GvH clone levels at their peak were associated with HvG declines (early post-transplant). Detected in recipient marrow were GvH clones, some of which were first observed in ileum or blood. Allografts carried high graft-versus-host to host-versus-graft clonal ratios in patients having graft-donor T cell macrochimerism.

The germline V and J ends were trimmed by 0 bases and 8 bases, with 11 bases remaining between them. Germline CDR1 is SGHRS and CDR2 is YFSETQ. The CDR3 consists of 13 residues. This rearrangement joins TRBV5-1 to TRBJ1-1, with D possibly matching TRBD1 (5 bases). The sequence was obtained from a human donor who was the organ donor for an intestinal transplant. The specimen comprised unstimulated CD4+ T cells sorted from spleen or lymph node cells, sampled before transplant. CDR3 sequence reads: CASSLVGGIEAFF. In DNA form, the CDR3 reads TGCGCCAGCAGCTTGGTGGGGGGGATAGAAGCTTTCTTT.